This T cell receptor beta chain was captured in a study of identical twins. From the 5' RACE reads, TCRdb called clonotypes with MiXCR, one entry per CDR3 protein. The sample holds fewer than 250,000 distinct CDR3 sequences, approximately 6.8% seen once. This clonotype was observed a handful of times. Germline V gene lookup returns CDR1 LNHNV and CDR2 YYDKDF (reference sequence). V shed 5 bases and J shed 0 bases, with 15 bases lying between them. CDR3 length: 16 amino acids. These same data were also listed under a study on yellow fever vaccine responses in identical twins.

Sequencing was performed on CD8+ T cells sorted from blood. J is TRBJ2-3 and V is TRBV15; no reliable D call. The sequence was obtained from a woman younger than 30 in good health. CDR3 coding DNA: TGTGCCACCAGCGGTCCCTCGAGAAGTAGCACAGATACGCAGTATTTT. This codes for CATSGPSRSSTDTQYF.